This entry is about one TCR beta chain. The antigen remains unidentified. TCRdb processed the reads anew with MiXCR; each CDR3 protein has one entry. The data contain 40,000 to 55,000 distinct CDR3 sequences, roughly 20% of them singletons. Looked up from germline, CDR1 is SGHVS and CDR2 is FNYEAQ. V was clipped by 1 base and J by 3 bases; unmatched bases: 6. The CDR3 has 16 amino acids. This entry is derived from a study of T cell repertoires in cytomegalovirus infection. The wider study: Public signatures in TCR beta pointed to CMV infection and matching HLA type.

The study's findings and limits: Pooled public TCR beta family frequency picked out CMV carriers with the relevant HLA.

The genes are TRBV7-6 and TRBJ2-7, with TRBD2 identical over 10 bases. The clonotype comes from a human donor in good health (CMV status not recorded). Some clones in this sample may be carry-over from other donors' samples. The starting material was CD8+ T cells from cultured PBMCs, obtained from culture after CMV antigen stimulation. This CDR3 is CASSLDPGTSDYEQYF. The CDR3 DNA reads as TGTGCCAGCAGCTTAGACCCTGGGACTAGCGACTACGAGCAGTACTTC.